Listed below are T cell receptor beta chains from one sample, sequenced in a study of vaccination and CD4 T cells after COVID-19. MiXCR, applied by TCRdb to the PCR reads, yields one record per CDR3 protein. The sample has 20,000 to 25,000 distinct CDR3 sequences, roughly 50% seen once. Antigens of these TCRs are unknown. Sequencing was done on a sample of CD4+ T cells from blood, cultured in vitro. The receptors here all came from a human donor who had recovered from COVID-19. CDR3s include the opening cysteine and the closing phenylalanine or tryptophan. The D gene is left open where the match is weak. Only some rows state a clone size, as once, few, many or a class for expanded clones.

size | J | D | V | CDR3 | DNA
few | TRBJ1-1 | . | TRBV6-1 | CASSLWRLSMNTEAFF | TGTGCCAGCAGCCTCTGGCGCCTTAGTATGAACACTGAAGCTTTCTTT
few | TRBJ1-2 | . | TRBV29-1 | CSDRPSPYGYTF | TGCAGCGATAGGCCCAGCCCCTATGGCTACACCTTC
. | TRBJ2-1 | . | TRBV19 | CASSIGTAYNEQFF | TGTGCCAGTAGTATCGGTACCGCTTACAATGAGCAGTTCTTC
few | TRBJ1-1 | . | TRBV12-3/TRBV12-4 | CASSRQELNTEAFF | TGTGCCAGCAGCCGACAGGAGCTGAACACTGAAGCTTTCTTT
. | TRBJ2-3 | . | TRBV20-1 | CSARGGDTQYF | TGCAGTGCTAGAGGCGGGGATACGCAGTATTTT
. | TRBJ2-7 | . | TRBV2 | CASKTRLFYEQYF | TGTGCCAGCAAAACCAGGTTATTTTACGAGCAGTACTTC
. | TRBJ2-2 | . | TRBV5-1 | CASSLSRGGELFF | TGCGCCAGCAGCTTGTCGAGGGGCGGGGAGCTGTTTTTT
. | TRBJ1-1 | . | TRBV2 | CASINTGRTEAFF | TGTGCCAGCATTAACACAGGTCGGACTGAAGCTTTCTTT
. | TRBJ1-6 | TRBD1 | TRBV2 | CASTRGQGAYNSPLHF | TGTGCCAGCACTCGAGGACAGGGAGCATATAATTCACCCCTCCACTTT
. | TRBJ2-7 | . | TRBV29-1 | CSVVPGSSYEQYF | TGCAGCGTTGTCCCCGGGAGCAGCTACGAGCAGTACTTC
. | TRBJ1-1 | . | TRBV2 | CASSERPPGANTEAFF | TGTGCCAGCAGTGAGCGACCCCCCGGGGCAAACACTGAAGCTTTCTTT
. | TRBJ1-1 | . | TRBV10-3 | CAISAGIQSNTEAFF | TGTGCCATCAGTGCGGGGATACAGTCGAACACTGAAGCTTTCTTT
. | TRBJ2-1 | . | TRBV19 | CASSIMGTRPNEQFF | TGTGCCAGTAGTATAATGGGTACTAGACCCAATGAGCAGTTCTTC
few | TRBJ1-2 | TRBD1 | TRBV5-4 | CASGPQTGRVDGYTF | TGTGCCAGCGGGCCCCAGACAGGGCGGGTCGATGGCTACACCTTC
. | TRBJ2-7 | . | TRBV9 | CASSVGSDPYEQYF | TGTGCCAGCAGCGTAGGGTCCGATCCTTACGAGCAGTACTTC
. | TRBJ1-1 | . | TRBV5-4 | CASSFRGGGTEAFF | TGTGCCAGCAGCTTCCGGGGGGGAGGCACTGAAGCTTTCTTT
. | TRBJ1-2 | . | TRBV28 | CASSLKTNYGYTF | TGTGCCAGCAGTTTGAAGACAAACTATGGCTACACCTTC
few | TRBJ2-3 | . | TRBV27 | CASSLPGDTQYF | TGTGCCAGCAGTCTCCCGGGGGATACGCAGTATTTT
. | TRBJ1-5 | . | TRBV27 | CASSLRQGPAQPQHF | TGTGCCAGCAGTTTAAGGCAGGGACCGGCTCAGCCCCAGCATTTT
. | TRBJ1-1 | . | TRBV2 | CASEDVFEAFF | TGTGCCAGCGAGGACGTCTTTGAAGCTTTCTTT
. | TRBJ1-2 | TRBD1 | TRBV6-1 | CASSLTGIHYGYTF | TGTGCCAGCAGCTTGACAGGGATCCACTACGGCTACACCTTC
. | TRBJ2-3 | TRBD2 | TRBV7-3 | CASSLNSGGAADTQYF | TGTGCCAGCAGCTTAAATAGCGGGGGGGCCGCAGATACGCAGTATTTT
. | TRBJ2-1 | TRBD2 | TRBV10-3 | CAISESRGTSGPNEQFF | TGTGCCATCAGTGAGTCGAGAGGGACTAGCGGACCCAATGAGCAGTTCTTC
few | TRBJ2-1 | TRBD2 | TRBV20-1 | CSAPFIAGVSNEQFF | TGCAGTGCCCCATTTATAGCGGGAGTTAGCAATGAGCAGTTCTTC
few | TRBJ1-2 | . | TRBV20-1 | CSATAGDYGYTF | TGCAGTGCTACGGCAGGAGACTATGGCTACACCTTC
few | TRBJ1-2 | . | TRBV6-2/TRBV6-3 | CASTFRQEGGYTF | TGTGCCAGCACCTTCCGACAGGAGGGTGGCTACACCTTC
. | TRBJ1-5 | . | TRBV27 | CASSPPNQLNQPQHF | TGTGCCAGCAGTCCACCTAACCAACTAAATCAGCCCCAGCATTTT
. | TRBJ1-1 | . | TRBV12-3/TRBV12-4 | CASSFSGGDTEAFF | TGTGCCAGCAGTTTTTCGGGGGGAGACACTGAAGCTTTCTTT
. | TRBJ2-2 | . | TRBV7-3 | CASSLSTGLTGELFF | TGTGCCAGCAGCTTATCAACAGGGCTCACCGGGGAGCTGTTTTTT
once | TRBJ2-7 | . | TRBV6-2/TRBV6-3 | CASSYPKGTTAYEQYF | TGTGCCAGCAGTTACCCCAAAGGGACGACGGCGTACGAGCAGTACTTC
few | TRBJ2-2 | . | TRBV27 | CASSSPRGGTGELFF | TGTGCCAGCAGTTCCCCCCGGGGAGGAACCGGGGAGCTGTTTTTT
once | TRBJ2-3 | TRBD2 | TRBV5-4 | CAGSLGASGSTDTQYF | TGTGCCGGCAGCTTGGGGGCTAGCGGGAGCACAGATACGCAGTATTTT
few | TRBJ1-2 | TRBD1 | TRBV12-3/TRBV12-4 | CASSSGQGVGYTF | TGTGCCAGCAGTTCGGGACAGGGGGTCGGCTACACCTTC
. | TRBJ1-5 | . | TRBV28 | CASTGGNQPQHF | TGTGCCAGCACCGGGGGCAATCAGCCCCAGCATTTT
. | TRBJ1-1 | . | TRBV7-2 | CASSPITGNTEAFF | TGTGCCAGCAGCCCAATAACAGGGAACACTGAAGCTTTCTTT
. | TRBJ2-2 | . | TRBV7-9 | CASSFRALNTGELFF | TGTGCCAGCAGCTTCAGGGCCTTGAACACCGGGGAGCTGTTTTTT
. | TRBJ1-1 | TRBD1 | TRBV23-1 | CASIINRQGALATEAFF | TGCGCCAGCATTATAAATCGGCAGGGGGCTTTGGCCACTGAAGCTTTCTTT
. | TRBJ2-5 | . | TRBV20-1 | CSAPRVGIQETQYF | TGCAGTGCTCCCAGGGTAGGGATCCAAGAGACCCAGTACTTC
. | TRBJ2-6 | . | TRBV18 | CASSPRLGGANVLTF | TGTGCCAGCTCACCACGGCTGGGCGGGGCCAACGTCCTGACTTTC